A selection of T cell receptor beta chains follows, all from one sample in a study of T cell responses to AZD1222 COVID-19 vaccine. Some clones are missing from TCRdb's copy, which holds only in-frame ones; the method was immunoSEQ multiplex PCR. The table lists under 200,000 clones, about 90% of them singletons. Sample: peripheral blood, taken 28 days after the second AZD1222 dose. The receptors come from an adult who received the AZD1222 COVID-19 vaccine. The CDR3 runs from the conserved cysteine through the conserved F or W. D genes are given only for firm matches. Size tells how often a clone was seen (once, few, many) or the class of an expanded clone, and some rows leave it out.

CDR3aa	CDR3nt	v_gene	j_gene	abundance	d_gene
CATSPGQGYEQYF	TGTGCCACTTCCCCGGGACAGGGATACGAGCAGTACTTC	TRBV18	TRBJ2-7	.	TRBD1
CAWRAPGLSHEQYF	TGTGCCTGGAGAGCTCCGGGCCTCTCCCACGAGCAGTACTTC	TRBV30	TRBJ2-7	.	.
CASSPHDANEKLFF	TGTGCCAGCAGCCCCCACGACGCTAATGAAAAACTGTTTTTT	TRBV9	TRBJ1-4	.	.
CASSQALVSGGARADTQYF	TGCGCCAGCAGCCAAGCCTTGGTCAGCGGGGGGGCTCGGGCAGATACGCAGTATTTT	TRBV4-1	TRBJ2-3	.	TRBD2
CASSQDQELFF	TGTGCCAGCAGCCAAGATCAGGAGCTGTTTTTT	TRBV4-2	TRBJ2-2	once	.
CASSLPLPGPANSEKLFF	TGTGCCAGCAGCTTACCACTACCGGGCCCCGCTAACAGTGAAAAACTGTTTTTT	TRBV7-3	TRBJ1-4	.	.
CASSALAPGELFF	TGTGCCAGCAGCGCTCTCGCACCCGGGGAGCTGTTTTTT	TRBV11-1	TRBJ2-2	.	.
CASSSRGTEAFF	TGTGCCAGCAGTAGTAGGGGGACTGAAGCTTTCTTT	TRBV28	TRBJ1-1	.	.
CASSYSVEGTGGYTF	TGTGCCAGCAGTTACTCTGTGGAAGGGACGGGTGGCTACACCTTC	TRBV6-5	TRBJ1-2	once	.
CASSPPGQHYNEQFF	TGTGCCAGTAGCCCCCCGGGACAGCACTACAATGAGCAGTTCTTC	TRBV19	TRBJ2-1	.	TRBD1
CASSIEPGQYGNTIYF	TGTGCCAGTAGTATAGAGCCGGGACAGTATGGAAACACCATATATTTT	TRBV19	TRBJ1-3	.	TRBD1
CAGGRPGLAGDTDTQYF	TGTGCCGGGGGACGACCTGGACTAGCGGGAGACACAGATACGCAGTATTTT	TRBV28	TRBJ2-3	.	TRBD2
CASSQDLSGARYEQYF	TGCGCCAGCAGCCAAGATCTCTCAGGGGCTAGGTACGAGCAGTACTTC	TRBV4-1	TRBJ2-7	few	.
CASSLTSTNEKLFF	TGCGCCAGCAGCTTAACCTCAACTAATGAAAAACTGTTTTTT	TRBV5-1	TRBJ1-4	.	.
CASREMNTEAFF	TGTGCCAGCAGAGAGATGAACACTGAAGCTTTCTTT	TRBV12-3/TRBV12-4	TRBJ1-1	.	.
CASSSGFGNQPQHF	TGTGCCAGCAGTTCAGGGTTCGGCAATCAGCCCCAGCATTTT	TRBV6-2/TRBV6-3	TRBJ1-5	.	.
CASSSPGTDYGYTF	TGTGCCAGCAGTTCCCCGGGGACGGACTATGGCTACACCTTC	TRBV6-5	TRBJ1-2	once	.
CAWSRTSGMGETQYF	TGTGCCTGGAGTAGAACTAGCGGGATGGGGGAGACCCAGTACTTC	TRBV30	TRBJ2-5	.	TRBD2
CASSLARQGGVNTEAFF	TGTGCCAGCAGCTTAGCGAGGCAGGGTGGCGTGAACACTGAAGCTTTCTTT	TRBV7-8	TRBJ1-1	.	.
CASSPTRGASNQPQHF	TGTGCCAGCAGCCCCACCAGGGGTGCTAGCAATCAGCCCCAGCATTTT	TRBV6-6	TRBJ1-5	.	.
CASNAANTEAFF	TGTGCCAGCAATGCAGCAAACACTGAAGCTTTCTTT	TRBV2	TRBJ1-1	once	.
CAWTPGQPISPLHF	TGTGCCTGGACCCCCGGCCAGCCGATTTCACCCCTCCACTTT	TRBV30	TRBJ1-6	few	.
CATSRDGQVGETQYF	TGTGCCACCAGCAGAGACGGACAGGTTGGGGAGACCCAGTACTTC	TRBV15	TRBJ2-5	.	TRBD1
CASSPGTSGYNEQFF	TGTGCCAGCAGCCCCGGGACTAGCGGATACAATGAGCAGTTCTTC	TRBV14	TRBJ2-1	.	TRBD2
CAISETGTGFEAFF	TGTGCCATCAGTGAGACCGGGACAGGGTTTGAAGCTTTCTTT	TRBV10-3	TRBJ1-1	once	TRBD1
CATKGRDRLESPLHF	TGTGCCACCAAAGGCCGGGACAGGTTAGAATCACCCCTCCACTTT	TRBV19	TRBJ1-6	few	TRBD1